This TCR beta chain was documented in a study of CD8 T cells in ankylosing spondylitis. The study, taken as a whole, reports: The study looked at matched synovial fluid samples from ankylosing spondylitis patients. Disease-linked clones were reported to be significantly enriched there. A motif of 7 to 9 highly homologous TCR beta variants was seen as apparently characteristic of ankylosing spondylitis blood.

Per germline, CDR1 DFQATT and CDR2 SNEGSKA (reference sequence). The CDR3 totals 9 residues. Trimming shortened V by 3 bases and J by 11 bases, and 7 bases separated the two germline ends. Quantitative 5'-RACE with molecular barcodes generated TCR beta libraries. Each CDR3 protein gets one entry after TCRdb re-called the 5' RACE reads with MiXCR. Found here are about 240,000 distinct CDR3 sequences, 9.5% to 12% of them singletons; the top ten hold less than 7%. Many counts were recorded for this clonotype. Its antigen is unknown. The sequencing input was blood, either unsorted or a sorted T cell fraction (not recorded which). The TCR was taken from a male donor with ankylosing spondylitis or in good health (not recorded which). The chain recombines TRBV20-1 with TRBJ1-1; D ambiguous. CDR3 nucleotide sequence: TGCAGTGCTAGGCTTGGGGCTTTCTTT. Translating gives CSARLGAFF.